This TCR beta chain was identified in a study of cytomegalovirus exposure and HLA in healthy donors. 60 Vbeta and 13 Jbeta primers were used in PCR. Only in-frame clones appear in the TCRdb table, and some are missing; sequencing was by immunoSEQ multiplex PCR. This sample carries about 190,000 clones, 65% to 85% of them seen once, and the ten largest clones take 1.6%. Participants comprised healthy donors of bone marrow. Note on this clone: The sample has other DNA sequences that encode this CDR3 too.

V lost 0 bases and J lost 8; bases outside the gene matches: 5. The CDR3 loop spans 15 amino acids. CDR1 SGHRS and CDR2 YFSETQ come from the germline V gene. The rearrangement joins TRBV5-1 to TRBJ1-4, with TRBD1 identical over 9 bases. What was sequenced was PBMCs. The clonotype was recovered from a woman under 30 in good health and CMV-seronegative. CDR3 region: CASSLAGQGGEKLFF. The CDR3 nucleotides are TGCGCCAGCAGCTTGGCGGGACAGGGAGGCGAAAAACTGTTTTTT. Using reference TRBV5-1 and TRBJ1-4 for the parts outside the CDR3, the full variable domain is KAGVTQTPRYLIKTRGQQVTLSCSPISGHRSVSWYQQTPGQGLQFLFEYFSETQRNKGNFPGRFSGRQFSNSRSEMNVSTLELGDSALYLCASSLAGQGGEKLFFGSGTQLSVL.